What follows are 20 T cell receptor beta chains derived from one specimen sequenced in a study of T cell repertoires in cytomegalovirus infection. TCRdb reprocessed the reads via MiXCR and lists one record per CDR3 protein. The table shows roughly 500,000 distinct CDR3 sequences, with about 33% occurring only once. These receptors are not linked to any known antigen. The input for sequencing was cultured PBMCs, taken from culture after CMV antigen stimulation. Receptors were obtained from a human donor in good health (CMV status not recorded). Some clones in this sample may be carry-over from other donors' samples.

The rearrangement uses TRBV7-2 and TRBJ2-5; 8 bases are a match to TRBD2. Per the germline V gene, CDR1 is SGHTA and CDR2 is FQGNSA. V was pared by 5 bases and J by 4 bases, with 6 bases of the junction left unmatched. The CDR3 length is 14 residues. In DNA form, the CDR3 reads TGTGCCAGCAGCCGGGGGGGGTCGGGAGAGACCCAGTACTTC. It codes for CASSRGGSGETQYF.

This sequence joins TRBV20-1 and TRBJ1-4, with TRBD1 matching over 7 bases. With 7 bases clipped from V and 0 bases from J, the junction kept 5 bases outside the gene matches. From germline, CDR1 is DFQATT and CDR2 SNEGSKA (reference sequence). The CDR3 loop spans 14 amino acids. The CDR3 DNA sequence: TGCAGTGTTCAGGGGGTAGCAACTAATGAAAAACTGTTTTTT. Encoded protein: CSVQGVATNEKLFF.

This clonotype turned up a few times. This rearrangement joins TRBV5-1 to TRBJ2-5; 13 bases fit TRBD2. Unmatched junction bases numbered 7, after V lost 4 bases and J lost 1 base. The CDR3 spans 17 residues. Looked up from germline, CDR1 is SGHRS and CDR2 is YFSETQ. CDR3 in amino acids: CASSPGTSGIIQETQYF. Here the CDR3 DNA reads TGCGCCAGCAGCCCCGGGACTAGCGGGATAATCCAAGAGACCCAGTACTTC. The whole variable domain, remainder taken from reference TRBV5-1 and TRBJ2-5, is KAGVTQTPRYLIKTRGQQVTLSCSPISGHRSVSWYQQTPGQGLQFLFEYFSETQRNKGNFPGRFSGRQFSNSRSEMNVSTLELGDSALYLCASSPGTSGIIQETQYFGPGTRLLVL.

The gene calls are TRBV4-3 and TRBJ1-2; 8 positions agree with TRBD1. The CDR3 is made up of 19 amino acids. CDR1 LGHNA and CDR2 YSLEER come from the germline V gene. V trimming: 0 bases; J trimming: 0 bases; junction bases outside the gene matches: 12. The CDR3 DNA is TGCGCCAGCAGCCAAGATCCGCAGGGGGCTGCCACCACTAACTATGGCTACACCTTC. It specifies CASSQDPQGAATTNYGYTF.

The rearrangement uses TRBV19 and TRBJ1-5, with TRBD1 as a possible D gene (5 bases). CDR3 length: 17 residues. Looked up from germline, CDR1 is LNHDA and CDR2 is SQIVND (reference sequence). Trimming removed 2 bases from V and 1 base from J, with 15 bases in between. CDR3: CASSIPAKRQSNQPQHF. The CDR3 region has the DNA TGTGCCAGTAGTATACCCGCCAAAAGACAGAGCAATCAGCCCCAGCATTTT.

The CDR3 spells CASTISGKDTDTQYF. For the CDR3, the DNA is TGTGCCAGCACTATTAGCGGAAAGGACACAGATACGCAGTATTTT. The chain has TRBV7-2 and TRBJ2-3; possibly TRBD2 for D (6 bases). Trimming shortened V by 7 bases and J by 2 bases, and 16 bases separated the two germline ends. The CDR3 is made up of 15 amino acids. The germline CDR1 and CDR2 sequences are SGHTA and FQGNSA.

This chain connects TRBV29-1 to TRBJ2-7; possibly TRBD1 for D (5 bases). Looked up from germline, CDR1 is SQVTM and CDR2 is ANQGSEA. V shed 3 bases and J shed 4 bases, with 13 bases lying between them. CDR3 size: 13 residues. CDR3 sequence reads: CSVEGQGTYEQYF. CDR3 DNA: TGCAGCGTTGAGGGGCAGGGAACGTACGAGCAGTACTTC.

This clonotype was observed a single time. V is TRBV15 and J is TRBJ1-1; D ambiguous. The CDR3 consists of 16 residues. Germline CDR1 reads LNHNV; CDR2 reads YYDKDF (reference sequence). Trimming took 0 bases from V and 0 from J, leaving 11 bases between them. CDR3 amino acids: CATSRDDPALNTEAFF. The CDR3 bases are TGTGCCACCAGCAGAGATGACCCGGCTTTGAACACTGAAGCTTTCTTT.

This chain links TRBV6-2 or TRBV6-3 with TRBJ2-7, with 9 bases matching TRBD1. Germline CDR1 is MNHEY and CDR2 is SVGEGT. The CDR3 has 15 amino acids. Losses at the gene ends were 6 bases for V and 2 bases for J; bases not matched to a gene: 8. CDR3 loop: CASRNGGQGAYEQYF. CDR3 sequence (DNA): TGTGCCAGCAGGAACGGGGGACAGGGAGCCTACGAGCAGTACTTC.

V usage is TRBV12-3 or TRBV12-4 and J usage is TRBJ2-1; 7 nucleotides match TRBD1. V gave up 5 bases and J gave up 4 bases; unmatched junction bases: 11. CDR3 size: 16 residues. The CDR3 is CASSTLMRQGYNEQFF. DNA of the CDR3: TGTGCCAGCAGTACCCTTATGAGACAGGGATACAATGAGCAGTTCTTC.

Here the CDR3 reads CASSLYGAYNEQFF. CDR3 nucleotides: TGTGCCAGCAGCCTCTACGGGGCCTACAATGAGCAGTTCTTC. The V call is TRBV7-2, the J call TRBJ2-1, with a weak D call TRBD2 (5 bases). This CDR3 spans 14 amino acids. CDR1 and CDR2 (germline): SGHTA, FQGNSA. Trimming shortened V by 5 bases and J by 2 bases, and 10 bases separated the two germline ends.

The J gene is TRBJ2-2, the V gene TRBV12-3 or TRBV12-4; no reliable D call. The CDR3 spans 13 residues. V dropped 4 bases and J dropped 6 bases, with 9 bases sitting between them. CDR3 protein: CASSSTAPGELFF. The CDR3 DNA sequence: TGTGCCAGCAGTTCAACAGCTCCCGGGGAGCTGTTTTTT.

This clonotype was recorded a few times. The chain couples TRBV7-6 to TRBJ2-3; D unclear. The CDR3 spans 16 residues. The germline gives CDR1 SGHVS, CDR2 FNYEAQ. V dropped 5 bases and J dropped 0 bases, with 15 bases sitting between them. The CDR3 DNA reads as TGTGCCAGCAGCGAAGGATACGAACTAAGCACAGATACGCAGTATTTT. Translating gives CASSEGYELSTDTQYF. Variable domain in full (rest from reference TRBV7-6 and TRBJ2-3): GAGVSQSPRYKVTKRGQDVALRCDPISGHVSLYWYRQALGQGPEFLTYFNYEAQQDKSGLPNDRFSAERPEGSISTLTIQRTEQRDSAMYRCASSEGYELSTDTQYFGPGTRLTVL.

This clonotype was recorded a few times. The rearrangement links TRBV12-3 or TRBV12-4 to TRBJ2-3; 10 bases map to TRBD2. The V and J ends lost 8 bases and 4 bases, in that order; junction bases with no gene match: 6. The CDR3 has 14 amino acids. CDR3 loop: CASLSGRAPDTQYF. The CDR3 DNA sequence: TGTGCCAGCTTGAGCGGGAGGGCCCCAGATACGCAGTATTTT.

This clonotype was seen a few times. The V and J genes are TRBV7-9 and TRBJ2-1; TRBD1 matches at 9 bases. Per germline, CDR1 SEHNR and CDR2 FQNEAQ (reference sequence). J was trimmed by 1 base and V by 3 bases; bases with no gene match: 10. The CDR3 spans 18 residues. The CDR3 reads CASSFVPGQGRSYNEQFF. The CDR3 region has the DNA TGTGCCAGCAGCTTTGTACCGGGACAGGGTAGGTCCTACAATGAGCAGTTCTTC.

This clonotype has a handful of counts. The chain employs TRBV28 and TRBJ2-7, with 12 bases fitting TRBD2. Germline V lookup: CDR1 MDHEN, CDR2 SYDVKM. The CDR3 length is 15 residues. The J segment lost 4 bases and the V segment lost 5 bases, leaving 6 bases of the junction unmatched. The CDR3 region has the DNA TGTGCCAGCAGTACCACTAGCGGGAGGCCTTACGAGCAGTACGTC. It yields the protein CASSTTSGRPYEQYV.

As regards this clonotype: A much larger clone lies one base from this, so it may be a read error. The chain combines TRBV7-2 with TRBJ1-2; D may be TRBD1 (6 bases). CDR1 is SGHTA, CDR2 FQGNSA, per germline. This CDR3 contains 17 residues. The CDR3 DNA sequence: TGTGCCAGCAGCCTTAATCCAACAGGGAGAAGGGCCTATGACTACACCTTC. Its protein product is CASSLNPTGRRAYDYTF.

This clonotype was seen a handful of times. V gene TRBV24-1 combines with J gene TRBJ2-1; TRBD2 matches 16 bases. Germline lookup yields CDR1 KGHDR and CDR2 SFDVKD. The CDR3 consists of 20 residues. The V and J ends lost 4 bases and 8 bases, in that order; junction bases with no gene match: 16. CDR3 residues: CATSDLARGLAGGPRHEQFF. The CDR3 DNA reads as TGTGCCACCAGTGACCTTGCTCGGGGACTAGCGGGAGGGCCTCGGCATGAGCAGTTCTTC.

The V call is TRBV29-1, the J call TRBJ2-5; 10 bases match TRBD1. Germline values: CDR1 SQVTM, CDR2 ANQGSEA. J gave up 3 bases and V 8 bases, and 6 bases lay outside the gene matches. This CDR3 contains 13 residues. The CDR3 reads CSFAGTGEETQYF. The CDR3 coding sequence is TGCAGCTTCGCCGGGACAGGGGAAGAGACCCAGTACTTC.

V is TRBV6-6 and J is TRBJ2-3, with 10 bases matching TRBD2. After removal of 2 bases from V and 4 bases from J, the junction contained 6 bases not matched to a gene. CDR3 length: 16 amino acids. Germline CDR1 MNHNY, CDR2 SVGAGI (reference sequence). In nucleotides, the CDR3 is TGTGCCAGCAGTTACACTGCTAGCGGGAGTCCAGATACGCAGTATTTT. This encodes CASSYTASGSPDTQYF.